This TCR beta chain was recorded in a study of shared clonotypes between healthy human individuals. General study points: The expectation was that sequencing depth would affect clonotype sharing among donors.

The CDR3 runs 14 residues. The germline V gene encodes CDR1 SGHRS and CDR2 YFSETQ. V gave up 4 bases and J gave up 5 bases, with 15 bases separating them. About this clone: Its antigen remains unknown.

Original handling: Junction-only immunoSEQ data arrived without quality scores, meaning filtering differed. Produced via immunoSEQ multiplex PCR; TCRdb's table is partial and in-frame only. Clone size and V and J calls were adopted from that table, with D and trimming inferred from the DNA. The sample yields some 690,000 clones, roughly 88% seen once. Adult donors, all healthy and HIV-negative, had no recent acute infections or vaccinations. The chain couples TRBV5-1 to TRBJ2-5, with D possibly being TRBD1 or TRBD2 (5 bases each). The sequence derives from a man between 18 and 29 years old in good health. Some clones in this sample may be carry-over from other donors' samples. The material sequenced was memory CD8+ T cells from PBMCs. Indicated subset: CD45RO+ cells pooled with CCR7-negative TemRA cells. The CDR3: CASSPTRGGETQYF. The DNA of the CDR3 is TGCGCCAGCAGCCCAACACGGGGCGGGGAGACCCAGTACTTC.